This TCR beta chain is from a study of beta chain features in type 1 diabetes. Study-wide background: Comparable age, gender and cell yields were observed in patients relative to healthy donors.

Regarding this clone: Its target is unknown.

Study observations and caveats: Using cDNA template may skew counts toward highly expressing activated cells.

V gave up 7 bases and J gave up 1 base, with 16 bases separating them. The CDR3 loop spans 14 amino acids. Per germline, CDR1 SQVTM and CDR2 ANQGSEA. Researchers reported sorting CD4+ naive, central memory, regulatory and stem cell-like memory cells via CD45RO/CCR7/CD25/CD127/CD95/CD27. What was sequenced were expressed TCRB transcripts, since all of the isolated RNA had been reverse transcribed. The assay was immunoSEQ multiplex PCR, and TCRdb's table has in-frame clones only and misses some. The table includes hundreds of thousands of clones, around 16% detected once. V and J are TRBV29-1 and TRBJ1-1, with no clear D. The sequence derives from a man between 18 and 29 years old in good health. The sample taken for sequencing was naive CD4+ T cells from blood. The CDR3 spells CSATFWAGNTEAFF. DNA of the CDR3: TGCAGCGCCACTTTCTGGGCTGGGAACACTGAAGCTTTCTTT.